The sequence of this T cell receptor (beta chain) was determined in a study of blood T cell repertoires in COVID-19. On the study more broadly: COVID-19 samples collected from the United States, Italy and Spain covered acute and convalescent phases. PBMCs, B-cell-depleted T cells, or T cells provided the cDNA or gDNA that made up the material.

As processed by the authors: Amplifying reference gene primers gave estimates of nucleated cell counts. TCRdb's table, derived via immunoSEQ multiplex PCR, lists solely in-frame clones and lacks some. The V and J calls and the clone size are those of that table, but D and trimming were determined from the DNA. The sample lists about 200,000 clones; roughly four fifths were seen once. Those enrolled in Seattle joined during active infection and were followed longitudinally afterward. Sequenced input: peripheral blood. This clonotype was obtained from a woman of 80 years or more with COVID-19, enrolled during active disease.

CDR3 protein: CASSGPGDPGQYF. CDR3 DNA sequence: TGTGCCAGCAGTGGCCCGGGAGACCCGGGGCAGTACTTC. The chain uses TRBV25-1 and TRBJ2-7; D perhaps matches TRBD2 (6 bases). Trimming took 4 bases from V and 9 from J, leaving 16 bases between them. The CDR3 consists of 13 residues. The germline V gene has CDR1 MGHDK and CDR2 SYGVNS.